The present entry profiles one T cell receptor beta chain with its context. As yet, its antigen is unknown. The source of the sample is a study of long-term antiretroviral therapy in people with HIV. In each sample, 1-10 million cryopreserved PBMC were present before DNA extraction. Study conclusions and caveats: ART-treated samples gained diversity yet remained below transplant donor controls. Pre-ART-expanded clones dominated the repertoire at all time points.

Run at survey level, the immunoSEQ assay was version v3.0. Repertoires were generated with immunoSEQ multiplex PCR, while TCRdb's copy carries only in-frame clones and drops some. The table records 25,000 to 35,000 clones, roughly 84% of them present only once. Per germline, CDR1 LGHNA and CDR2 YNFKEQ. CDR3 size: 15 residues. With V trimmed by 4 bases and J by 6 bases, 5 bases remained unmatched. The sequencing here drew on unsorted PBMCs, taken 0.8 years after starting antiretroviral therapy. The sequence was collected from a woman between 25 and 40 years old with HIV. The rearrangement uses TRBV4-2 and TRBJ2-1; 11 nucleotides agree with TRBD2. The CDR3 bases are TGTGCCAGCAGCCTGGGACTAGCGGACTTCAATGAGCAGTTCTTC. It specifies CASSLGLADFNEQFF.